This T cell receptor beta chain is drawn from a study of blood T cell repertoires in COVID-19. Study information: Samples taken during acute and convalescent COVID-19 were collected in the United States, Italy and Spain. Nucleic acid was either cDNA or gDNA, and it came from T cells, B-cell-depleted T cells, or PBMCs.

The CDR3 runs to 12 residues. Germline V gene lookup returns CDR1 SQVTM and CDR2 ANQGSEA. The V end lost 3 bases, the J end lost 10 bases, and 13 bases lay between the germline ends. Authors' processing steps: Amplified reference gene primers provided the basis for estimating nucleated cell counts. Clones were read by immunoSEQ multiplex PCR, and TCRdb kept only the in-frame ones, dropping some. V, J and clone size are those of that table, while D and trimming were read from the DNA. The sample yields about 120,000 clones, about 77% seen once. The chain links TRBV29-1 to TRBJ2-1; D not certain. The sequence was obtained from a human donor in a cohort sampled during active COVID-19. What was sequenced was peripheral blood. The CDR3 protein is CSVDLAPQEQFF. The CDR3 nucleotides are TGCAGCGTTGATTTGGCTCCTCAGGAGCAGTTCTTC.